Listed here are 12 T cell receptor beta chains from one sample, sequenced in a study of blood T cell repertoires in COVID-19. TCRdb keeps only in-frame clones here, not all; method: immunoSEQ multiplex PCR. The sample consists of tens of thousands of clones, over 80% of them appearing once. Sequenced: peripheral blood. Source of these receptors: a woman older than 75 with COVID-19, enrolled during active disease.

CDR3 nucleotide sequence: TGTGCCAGCAGTTACTCGAACCTCGGGGGGCATGAGCAGTTCTTC. This gives the protein CASSYSNLGGHEQFF. The chain combines TRBV6-5 with TRBJ2-1; tentative D call: TRBD2 (7 bases). The CDR3 sequence is 15 residues long. Germline lookup yields CDR1 MNHEY and CDR2 SVGAGI. Between the trimmed V and J ends, which lost 0 bases and 8 bases, there was a span of 14 bases.

This clone has just one count. This chain joins TRBV5-1 and TRBJ2-3; 7 bases fit TRBD2. This CDR3 spans 19 amino acids. Germline CDR1 is SGHRS and CDR2 is YFSETQ. The ends lost 3 bases at V and 5 bases at J; junction bases unmatched: 21. The CDR3 region is CASSSGPPTWEGRGDTQYF. For the CDR3, the DNA is TGCGCCAGCAGCTCTGGCCCACCCACGTGGGAGGGCCGGGGAGATACGCAGTATTTT. Based on the CDR3 plus reference TRBV5-1 and TRBJ2-3, the full variable domain is KAGVTQTPRYLIKTRGQQVTLSCSPISGHRSVSWYQQTPGQGLQFLFEYFSETQRNKGNFPGRFSGRQFSNSRSEMNVSTLELGDSALYLCASSSGPPTWEGRGDTQYFGPGTRLTVL.

This clone was detected only a few times. The sample has other DNA sequences that encode this CDR3 too. This chain uses TRBV5-1 with TRBJ2-7; D might be TRBD2 (6 bases). The CDR3 is 16 amino acids. Trimming took off 4 bases at V and 4 bases at J, with 21 bases between the two ends. Per the germline V gene, CDR1 is SGHRS and CDR2 is YFSETQ. Here the CDR3 reads CASSRGWGEEGYEQYF. The CDR3 DNA follows: TGCGCCAGCAGCCGTGGTTGGGGGGAGGAGGGTTACGAGCAGTACTTC.

The chain employs TRBV7-9 and TRBJ2-3; 7 nucleotides align to TRBD1. The J segment lost 4 bases and the V segment lost 1 base, leaving 2 bases of the junction unmatched. CDR3 length: 14 residues. Germline CDR1 is SEHNR and CDR2 is FQNEAQ (reference sequence). The CDR3 spells CASSLDRGADTQYF. As DNA, the CDR3 is TGTGCCAGCAGCTTAGACAGGGGAGCAGATACGCAGTATTTT.

The chain couples TRBV5-4 to TRBJ2-7; TRBD2 aligns across 8 bases. Trimming took 0 bases from V and 5 from J; bases not matched to a gene: 4. The V gene's germline CDR1 is SGHNT and CDR2 YYREEE (reference sequence). This CDR3 spans 14 amino acids. The CDR3 nucleotides read TGTGCCAGCAGCTTGGGGACTAGCTCGGACGAGCAGTACTTC. This sequence encodes CASSLGTSSDEQYF.

This chain joins TRBV27 and TRBJ2-1; 10 positions match TRBD2. The ends lost 2 bases at V and 3 bases at J; junction bases unmatched: 4. Germline CDR1 and CDR2: MNHEY and SMNVEV (reference sequence). This CDR3 comprises 16 residues. The DNA of the CDR3 is TGTGCCAGCAGTTTACCCGGGACTAGCGTCTACAATGAGCAGTTCTTC. Its protein product is CASSLPGTSVYNEQFF.

The chain employs TRBV2 and TRBJ2-1; 9 bases line up with TRBD1. The CDR3 extends over 12 amino acids. Germline values: CDR1 SNHLY, CDR2 FYNNEI. V shed 4 bases, J shed 12 bases, and the junction held 4 bases outside the gene matches. The CDR3 coding sequence is TGTGCCAGCAGTGCTATGGACAGGGGGCAGTTCTTC. Its translation is CASSAMDRGQFF.

The chain recombines TRBV5-1 with TRBJ1-1, with TRBD1 as a possible D gene (5 bases). Germline V gives CDR1 SGHRS, CDR2 YFSETQ. V was trimmed by 3 bases and J by 4 bases, leaving 13 bases between them. The CDR3 extends over 14 amino acids. The CDR3 spells CASSSQGFGTEAFF. CDR3 DNA sequence: TGCGCCAGCAGCTCCCAGGGATTCGGCACTGAAGCTTTCTTT.

This chain links TRBV5-1 with TRBJ2-1, with TRBD2 as a possible D gene (5 bases). From germline, CDR1 is SGHRS and CDR2 YFSETQ. CDR3 length: 14 residues. Deletions cut 3 bases from V and 6 bases from J, with 13 bases between. Here the CDR3 DNA reads TGCGCCAGCAGCTATGCACCGGGAACCAATGAGCAGTTCTTC. It is translated as CASSYAPGTNEQFF.

The genes are TRBV2 and TRBJ1-4, with D tentatively TRBD1 (6 bases). The CDR3 extends over 18 amino acids. V lost 4 bases and J lost 0, with 18 bases in between. The germline CDR1 and CDR2 sequences are SNHLY and FYNNEI. CDR3 sequence: CASSAGTPGIATNEKLFF. In DNA, the CDR3 is TGTGCCAGCAGTGCTGGGACACCCGGGATTGCAACTAATGAAAAACTGTTTTTT.

This clone showed up just once. This CDR3 is CASSADSQAETQYF. The CDR3 region has the DNA TGTGCCAGCAGTGCCGACTCCCAAGCGGAGACCCAGTACTTC. The chain joins TRBV2 to TRBJ2-5; D is uncertain. Germline lookup yields CDR1 SNHLY and CDR2 FYNNEI. The CDR3 has 14 amino acids. V lost 4 bases and J 5 bases, leaving 14 bases between the germline ends.

This clone was counted only a few times. This chain links TRBV10-3 with TRBJ1-2, with TRBD1 matching over 8 bases. The V and J ends lost 3 bases and 6 bases, in that order; junction bases with no gene match: 12. CDR3 length: 16 amino acids. The V gene's germline CDR1 is ENHRY and CDR2 SYGVKD. CDR3 bases: TGTGCCATCAGTGACCCGGCGAAGACAGGGGCGGATGGCTACACCTTC. This encodes CAISDPAKTGADGYTF.